One and the same sample provided the 32 T cell receptor beta chains below, sequenced in a study of T cell repertoires in cytomegalovirus infection. These TCRs' antigens remain unknown. TCRdb used MiXCR to reprocess the reads, holding one entry per CDR3 protein. The table lists roughly 990,000 distinct CDR3 sequences, 25% to 40% of them singletons. The starting material was cultured CD8+ T cells from PBMCs, obtained from culture after CMV antigen stimulation. These TCRs come from a human donor in good health (CMV status not recorded). Some clones in this sample may be carry-over from other donors' samples.

In this sample, this clonotype turned up a few times. This sequence joins TRBV7-9 and TRBJ2-5, with D possibly TRBD1 on 6 matching bases. Germline assignment: CDR1 SEHNR and CDR2 FQNEAQ (reference sequence). Deletions cut 4 bases from V and 5 bases from J, with 14 bases between. The CDR3 contains 14 residues. The CDR3 here is CASSSKGGSETQYF. The CDR3 nucleotides are TGTGCCAGCAGCTCTAAAGGGGGATCTGAGACCCAGTACTTC.

This clonotype was observed a handful of times. The rearrangement links TRBV12-3 or TRBV12-4 to TRBJ2-1; 8 bases match TRBD1. The length of the CDR3 is 15 residues. The J segment lost 7 bases and the V segment lost 5 bases, leaving 10 bases of the junction unmatched. DNA of the CDR3: TGTGCCAGCAGTCTCCAGGGGACAGGTGGGAATGAGCAGTTCTTC. Its protein product is CASSLQGTGGNEQFF.

This clonotype was observed a few times. The chain recombines TRBV6-2 or TRBV6-3 with TRBJ2-3; TRBD2 matches at 13 bases. The CDR3 covers 19 residues. CDR1 is MNHEY, CDR2 SVGEGT, per germline. V dropped 2 bases and J dropped 4; count of bases not matched to a gene: 12. This CDR3 is CASSYRRRTSGGASDTQYF. In nucleotides, the CDR3 is TGTGCCAGCAGTTACAGACGGCGTACTAGCGGGGGGGCTTCAGATACGCAGTATTTT.

The CDR3 nucleotides read TGCAGTGCTAGTGCGGGGGGACTCAACAATGAGCAGTTCTTC. Translating it yields CSASAGGLNNEQFF. The chain employs TRBV20-1 and TRBJ2-1; TRBD2 aligns across 8 bases. V shed 3 bases and J 5 bases; nucleotides not matched to a gene: 6. The germline CDR1 and CDR2 sequences are DFQATT and SNEGSKA (reference sequence). CDR3 size: 14 residues.

This clonotype came up a few times. The rearrangement links TRBV6-5 to TRBJ1-5; tentative D call: TRBD1 (5 bases). This CDR3 is built from 16 residues. The germline V gene has CDR1 MNHEY and CDR2 SVGAGI. Trimming stripped 4 bases from V and 0 bases from J, with 13 bases between. In DNA, the CDR3 is TGTGCCAGCAGTTCCGGGGCCCCTTATAGCAATCAGCCCCAGCATTTT. Its translation: CASSSGAPYSNQPQHF.

Concerning this clonotype: A much larger clonotype is one base distant, so this may be a read error. The V call is TRBV7-6, the J call TRBJ2-1; 10 bases match TRBD2. The germline V gene has CDR1 SGHVS and CDR2 FNYEAQ. The CDR3 contains 17 residues. CDR3 coding DNA: TGTGCCAGCAGCTTAGAACCGGCTAGCGGGGGTAACAATGAGCAGTCCTTC. Residues: CASSLEPASGGNNEQSF.

This clonotype came up a few times. This chain joins TRBV2 and TRBJ2-7; D gene unclear. This CDR3 has 14 residues. The germline CDR1 and CDR2 sequences are SNHLY and FYNNEI. V was pared by 2 bases and J by 6 bases, with 14 bases between. The CDR3 region has the DNA TGTGCCAGCAGTGAACCCCTTGGCCTGCGCGAGCAGTACTTC. The encoded protein is CASSEPLGLREQYF.

A word on this clonotype: Its ends do not fully match the called genes, so a read error is possible. The rearrangement joins TRBV27 to TRBJ1-1; D is unresolved. Germline CDR1 MNHEY, CDR2 SMNVEV (reference sequence). The CDR3 has 11 residues. Here the CDR3 reads CASRLNSEAFF. CDR3 nucleotides: TGTGCCAGCAGGTTGAACTCTGAAGCTTTCTTT.

To note about this clonotype: A junction boundary mismatches the germline segment, possibly from a read error. The rearrangement uses TRBV7-9 and TRBJ2-5, with a tentative D call TRBD2 (6 bases). The V gene's germline CDR1 is SEHNR and CDR2 FQNEAQ (reference sequence). This CDR3 region has 14 residues. CDR3 loop: CASSLEGGLQTEYF. CDR3 in DNA: TGTGCCAGCAGCTTAGAAGGAGGGTTACAGACCGAGTACTTC.

This chain links TRBV12-3 or TRBV12-4 with TRBJ2-7; D unclear. This CDR3 contains 12 residues. Trimming stripped 3 bases from V and 4 bases from J, with 7 bases between. CDR3 region: CASSFLKYEQYF. As DNA, the CDR3 is TGTGCCAGCAGTTTCCTAAAATACGAGCAGTACTTC.

This rearrangement joins TRBV29-1 to TRBJ1-1; 8 nucleotides agree with TRBD1. This CDR3 is 14 amino acids long. Germline lookup yields CDR1 SQVTM and CDR2 ANQGSEA. V was clipped by 5 bases and J by 6 bases; unmatched bases: 11. CDR3 sequence (DNA): TGCAGCGTTCCGCCGGACAGGGCCTCACCTGAAGCTTTCTTT. Protein: CSVPPDRASPEAFF.

This clonotype occurred a few times. CDR3 in amino acids: CASSPSRGNINYGYTF. CDR3 nucleotides: TGTGCCAGCAGTCCCTCCAGGGGGAATATTAACTATGGCTACACCTTC. V and J are TRBV12-3 or TRBV12-4 and TRBJ1-2, with TRBD1 matching 7 bases. This CDR3 is 16 amino acids long. V lost 5 bases, J lost 1 base, and 10 bases stayed unmatched.

This clonotype was seen a handful of times. The rearrangement joins TRBV7-6 to TRBJ2-2; TRBD1 matches at 7 bases. Germline lookup yields CDR1 SGHVS and CDR2 FNYEAQ. Trimming took 5 bases from V and 12 from J; bases not matched to a gene: 12. This CDR3 region has 14 residues. This chain's CDR3 is CASSNRDSPFKLFF. CDR3 bases: TGTGCCAGCAGCAACCGGGACAGTCCCTTTAAGCTGTTTTTT.

This clonotype occurred once. This chain links TRBV2 with TRBJ1-2, with a possible D match to TRBD1 (5 bases). The CDR3 is 15 amino acids. Germline CDR1 is SNHLY and CDR2 is FYNNEI. V was shortened by 3 bases and J by 4 bases, with 15 bases between the two germline ends. The CDR3 nucleotides are TGTGCCAGCAGTGATCGGGACCTCGAAATCTATGGCTACACCTTC. It is translated as CASSDRDLEIYGYTF.

This clonotype was recorded at least ten times. The chain combines TRBV19 with TRBJ2-1; D is uncertain. The CDR3 is made up of 12 amino acids. Germline CDR1 reads LNHDA; CDR2 reads SQIVND (reference sequence). Between the trimmed V and J ends, which lost 5 bases and 2 bases, there was a span of 4 bases. CDR3 sequence: CASSEAYNEQFF. CDR3 DNA: TGTGCCAGTAGTGAGGCCTACAATGAGCAGTTCTTC.

This clonotype was detected only a few times. The DNA of the CDR3 is TGCGCCAGCAGCCAAGATGGGACAGGGGCCAATGAGCAGTTCTTC. Encoded protein: CASSQDGTGANEQFF. The J gene is TRBJ2-1, the V gene TRBV4-1; TRBD1 agrees at 10 bases. This CDR3 spans 15 amino acids. Germline V gene data show CDR1 as MGHRA and CDR2 as YSYEKL. V trimming: 0 bases; J trimming: 6 bases; junction bases outside the gene matches: 2.

This chain uses TRBV2 with TRBJ1-4, with a tentative D call TRBD1 (6 bases). The CDR3 has 14 residues. V was pared by 7 bases and J by 3 bases, with 12 bases between. Germline V gives CDR1 SNHLY, CDR2 FYNNEI. The CDR3 DNA follows: TGTGCCAGCATTCCGGGACACTCTAATGAAAAACTGTTTTTT. Translating gives CASIPGHSNEKLFF.

This clonotype was seen more than once but under ten times. This chain connects TRBV12-3 or TRBV12-4 to TRBJ2-7, with D hard to call. This CDR3 region has 12 residues. The V gene lost 3 bases and the J gene lost 3 bases, with 6 bases spanning the gap. CDR3 sequence (DNA): TGTGCCAGCAGTTTGAACAACTACGAGCAGTACTTC. This encodes CASSLNNYEQYF.

This clonotype has at least ten counts. This rearrangement joins TRBV7-6 to TRBJ2-1; D remains ambiguous. The CDR3 is 12 residues long. V lost 6 bases to trimming and J lost 10 bases, with 13 bases between them. Germline CDR1 SGHVS, CDR2 FNYEAQ. CDR3 region: CASSTRRAEQFF. For the CDR3, the DNA is TGTGCCAGCAGTACTCGACGAGCCGAGCAGTTCTTC.

This clonotype was seen more than once but under ten times. The chain combines TRBV6-6 with TRBJ2-1; tentatively, D is TRBD2 (6 bases). Germline CDR1 reads MNHNY; CDR2 reads SVGAGI (reference sequence). The CDR3 has 15 residues. Trimming pared 2 bases from V and 4 bases from J, leaving 12 bases between. CDR3 nucleotide sequence: TGTGCCAGCAGTTACGTACTAGCTGGTTACAATGAGCAGTTCTTC. Translating it yields CASSYVLAGYNEQFF.

This clonotype was found many times. This chain links TRBV7-2 with TRBJ1-1; D gene ambiguous. The V gene lost 5 bases and the J gene lost 1 base, with 17 bases spanning the gap. The CDR3 consists of 16 residues. CDR1 and CDR2 (germline): SGHTA, FQGNSA. This CDR3 reads CASSPWVVRSNTEAFF. The CDR3 DNA reads TGTGCCAGCAGCCCCTGGGTTGTGAGGTCGAACACTGAAGCTTTCTTT.

This clonotype was seen at least ten times. V usage is TRBV7-9 and J usage is TRBJ2-2; TRBD1 aligns across 8 bases. V gave up 2 bases and J gave up 5 bases; unmatched junction bases: 4. The CDR3 sequence is 15 residues long. The germline CDR1 and CDR2 sequences are SEHNR and FQNEAQ (reference sequence). The CDR3 sequence is CASSLKTGATGELFF. The DNA for the CDR3 is TGTGCCAGCAGCTTAAAGACAGGGGCAACCGGGGAGCTGTTTTTT.

CDR3 coding DNA: TGTGCCAGCAGCTTGGTTACAGGAGCGGCCGGGGAGCTGTTTTTT. Its protein product is CASSLVTGAAGELFF. The chain recombines TRBV5-5 with TRBJ2-2; D possibly matches TRBD1 or TRBD2 (5 bases each). The germline gives CDR1 SGHKS, CDR2 YYEKEE (reference sequence). This CDR3 has 15 residues. The germline V and J ends were trimmed by 0 bases and 6 bases, with 12 bases remaining between them.

This clonotype was counted once. The CDR3 bases are TGTGCCAATCCAGGGGGAGGCAATCAGCCCCAGCATTTT. Translated, it gives CANPGGGNQPQHF. This chain links TRBV19 with TRBJ1-5, with 7 nucleotides matching TRBD1. Germline CDR1 is LNHDA and CDR2 is SQIVND (reference sequence). The CDR3 totals 13 residues. The junction had 5 bases not matched to a gene; V was cut back by 10 bases and J by 2 bases. Drawing the rest from reference TRBV19 and TRBJ1-5, the complete variable domain is DGGITQSPKYLFRKEGQNVTLSCEQNLNHDAMYWYRQDPGQGLRLIYYSQIVNDFQKGDIAEGYSVSREKKESFPLTVTSAQKNPTAFYLCANPGGGNQPQHFGDGTRLSIL.

The chain carries TRBV5-4 and TRBJ2-3, with 10 bases matching TRBD2. This CDR3 has 15 amino acids. J lost 7 bases, V lost 4 bases, and 9 bases had no gene match. CDR1 and CDR2 (germline): SGHNT, YYREEE (reference sequence). CDR3 residues: CASSTAGGLLYTQYF. The DNA for the CDR3 is TGTGCCAGCAGCACAGCGGGGGGGCTGTTATATACGCAGTATTTT. Full variable domain (missing parts from reference TRBV5-4 and TRBJ2-3): ETGVTQSPTHLIKTRGQQVTLRCSSQSGHNTVSWYQQALGQGPQFIFQYYREEENGRGNFPPRFSGLQFPNYSSELNVNALELDDSALYLCASSTAGGLLYTQYFGPGTRLTVL.

This rearrangement joins TRBV6-2 or TRBV6-3 to TRBJ2-1; the D gene is possibly TRBD2 (6 bases). The CDR3 consists of 15 residues. Germline lookup yields CDR1 MNHEY and CDR2 SVGEGT. V dropped 6 bases and J dropped 9 bases, with 21 bases sitting between them. CDR3 DNA: TGTGCCAGCAGCCTTTTAGCTGGCTACGGGAGTGAGCAGTTCTTC. Translated, it gives CASSLLAGYGSEQFF.

J is TRBJ1-5 and V is TRBV23-1; unclear D gene. TRBV23-1 belongs to the ORF category, with a function that is uncertain. V was pared by 9 bases and J by 1 base, with 16 bases between. This CDR3 has 15 residues. The CDR3 region has the DNA TGCGCCAGTGGTACTCTTAAACGGAGCAATCAGCCCCAGCATTTT. Translated: CASGTLKRSNQPQHF.

J is TRBJ2-3 and V is TRBV23-1; 11 bases match TRBD2. TRBV23-1 has ORF status, its function being uncertain. This CDR3 has 16 amino acids. Germline trimming cut 6 bases from V and 2 bases from J; bases unmatched to any gene: 7. The CDR3 spells CASSPRLAGNTDTQYF. CDR3 DNA sequence: TGCGCCAGCAGCCCCAGACTAGCGGGGAACACAGATACGCAGTATTTT.

The rearrangement uses TRBV7-6 and TRBJ2-7; possible D gene TRBD1, 6 bases. This CDR3 comprises 13 residues. In germline, CDR1 is SGHVS, CDR2 FNYEAQ. V lost 2 bases, J lost 5 bases, and 10 bases lay in between. CDR3 nucleotides: TGTGCCAGCAGCTTAAGTTACAGGGACGAGCAGTACGTC. This sequence encodes CASSLSYRDEQYV.

The genes are TRBV6-8 and TRBJ2-3; 8 nucleotides agree with TRBD1. Per germline, CDR1 MNHGY and CDR2 SAAAGT. The junction had 10 bases not matched to a gene; V was cut back by 7 bases and J by 4 bases. The CDR3 consists of 15 residues. The CDR3 DNA sequence: TGTGCCAGCATCCCCACAGGGGGGAGTTCAGATACGCAGTATTTT. Protein sequence: CASIPTGGSSDTQYF.

This clonotype was seen once. V and J are TRBV6-5 and TRBJ1-2; TRBD1 matches 11 bases. Germline trimming cut 5 bases from V and 3 bases from J; bases unmatched to any gene: 11. Germline V CDR1 and CDR2: MNHEY, SVGAGI. The length of the CDR3 is 17 residues. The CDR3 DNA is TGTGCCAGCAGTCCCAACATCCCGGGACAGGGGGACTATGGCTACACCTTC. Amino acids: CASSPNIPGQGDYGYTF.

This clonotype was picked up a small number of times. One end of the junction is discordant with germline, which a read error may explain. The chain carries TRBV12-5 and TRBJ2-6, with 11 positions matching TRBD1. The CDR3 loop spans 16 amino acids. Germline CDR1 and CDR2: LGHNT and FRNRAP. The DNA for the CDR3 is TGTGCTAGTTACGGACAGGGGGCTTCTGAGGCCAACGTCCTGACTTTC. It yields the protein CASYGQGASEANVLTF.